A selection of T cell receptor beta chains follows, all from one sample in a study of CD8+ T cells in alopecia areata. TCRdb keeps only in-frame clones here, not all; method: immunoSEQ multiplex PCR. The sample shows hundreds of thousands of clones, approximately 60% of them seen only once. The sequences come from CD4+ T cells sorted from blood, collected at week 52, from a patient treated with tofacitinib. These receptors all stem from a human donor with alopecia areata. Each CDR3 is given with its conserved first and last residue. D genes are given only for firm matches. Clone size is given for some rows only: seen once, a few or many times, or a class if the clone is expanded.

j_call d_call clone_size cdr3_length v_call cdr3_nt cdr3_aa
TRBJ1-2 - few 15 TRBV27 TGTGCCAGCAGTTTATCCCCCGGGACCAACTATGGCTACACCTTC CASSLSPGTNYGYTF
TRBJ1-1 - - 14 TRBV30 TGTGCCTGGAGACCGAAAGGGGGGAACACTGAAGCTTTCTTT CAWRPKGGNTEAFF
TRBJ2-7 - few 12 TRBV29-1 TGCAGCGCTTCGGCGACATCCTACGAGCAGTACTTC CSASATSYEQYF
TRBJ2-7 TRBD2 - 14 TRBV30 TGTGCCTGGCAAGCCCTAGCGGGCGCCCACGAGCAGTACTTC CAWQALAGAHEQYF
TRBJ2-2 - - 14 TRBV30 TGTGCCTGGAGACCGGCAGGCAACACCGGGGAGCTGTTTTTT CAWRPAGNTGELFF
TRBJ2-2 - - 16 TRBV4-2 TGTGCCAGCAGCCCCTCCCAGAGTAGCAAGGGGTGGGAGCTGTTTTTT CASSPSQSSKGWELFF
TRBJ2-1 - - 14 TRBV7-9 TGTGCCAGCAGGGCGGCTAGACCCCCCGATGAGCAGTTCTTC CASRAARPPDEQFF
TRBJ2-7 TRBD1 - 14 TRBV30 TGTGCCTGGAGTGGACAGGGGAGCTCCTACGAGCAGTACTTC CAWSGQGSSYEQYF
TRBJ2-1 - - 10 TRBV30 TGTGCCTGGAGTGTAACTGAGCAGTTCTTC CAWSVTEQFF
TRBJ1-2 - - 15 TRBV4-2 TGTGCCAGCAGCCAGGACAGATCCTATAACTATGGCTACACCTTC CASSQDRSYNYGYTF
TRBJ1-2 - - 14 TRBV5-1 TGCGCCAGTGAAGGAACAGGTGCTAACTATGGCTACACCTTC CASEGTGANYGYTF